This T cell receptor (beta chain) was observed in a study of T cells in Graves' hyperthyroidism and ophthalmopathy. The V and J ends lost 4 bases and 6 bases respectively, with 3 bases between them. The CDR3 spans 11 residues. Using RNA transcripts as the source, TCR beta CDR3 regions were amplified. With the HTBI primer set, the TCR CDR3 went through a first round of RT-PCR. TCRdb analysed the multiplex PCR reads with MiXCR anew, one entry per CDR3 protein. There are 600,000 to 650,000 distinct CDR3 sequences in the sample; around 15% occur only once, and around 3.9% lies in the top ten. In this sample, this clonotype turned up many times.

The source is a woman in her twenties or thirties with Graves' hyperthyroidism. This chain joins TRBV12-3 or TRBV12-4 and TRBJ1-4; D gene unclear. Sequenced input: blood. CDR3 region: CASSSDEKLFF. The CDR3 bases are TGTGCCAGCAGTTCGGATGAAAAACTGTTTTTT.